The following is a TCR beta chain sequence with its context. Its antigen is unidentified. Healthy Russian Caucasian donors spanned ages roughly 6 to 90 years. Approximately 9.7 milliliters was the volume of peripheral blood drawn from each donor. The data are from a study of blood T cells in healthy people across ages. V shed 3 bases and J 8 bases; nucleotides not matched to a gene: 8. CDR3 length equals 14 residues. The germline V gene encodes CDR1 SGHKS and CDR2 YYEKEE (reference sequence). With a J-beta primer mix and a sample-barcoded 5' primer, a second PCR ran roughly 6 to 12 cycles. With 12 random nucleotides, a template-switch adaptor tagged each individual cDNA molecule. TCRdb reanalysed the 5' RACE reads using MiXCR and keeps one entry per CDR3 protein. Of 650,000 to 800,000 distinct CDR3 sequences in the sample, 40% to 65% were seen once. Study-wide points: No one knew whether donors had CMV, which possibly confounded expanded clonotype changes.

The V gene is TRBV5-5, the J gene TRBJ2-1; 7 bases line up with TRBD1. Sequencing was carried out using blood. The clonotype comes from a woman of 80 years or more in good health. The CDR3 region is CASSYGTEIDEQFF. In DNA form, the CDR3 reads TGTGCCAGCAGCTACGGGACAGAGATTGATGAGCAGTTCTTC.